The next 8 T cell receptor beta chains were all read from a single sample in a study of T cells in Graves' hyperthyroidism and ophthalmopathy. TCR beta CDR3 sequences were amplified from RNA transcripts. TCR CDR3 regions were first amplified by RT-PCR with HTBI primers. Using its own MiXCR run on the multiplex PCR reads, TCRdb lists one record per CDR3 protein. The sample records about 840,000 distinct CDR3 sequences, 38% being singletons. The sequenced sample was blood. These receptors were taken from a young man with Graves' hyperthyroidism.

The chain is built from TRBV28 and TRBJ2-7, with 11 bases fitting TRBD1. The CDR3 has 13 amino acids. The V gene end was trimmed by 6 bases and the J gene end by 7 bases; junction bases not matched to a gene: 5. The germline CDR1 and CDR2 sequences are MDHEN and SYDVKM. This chain's CDR3 is CASSAGQGAEQYF. In DNA, the CDR3 is TGTGCCAGCAGCGCCGGACAGGGGGCAGAGCAGTACTTC.

A few counts support this clonotype. The chain combines TRBV20-1 with TRBJ2-7, with 11 bases matching TRBD2. Germline lookup yields CDR1 DFQATT and CDR2 SNEGSKA (reference sequence). The CDR3 runs 14 residues. V lost 0 bases and J lost 7; bases outside the gene matches: 5. The CDR3 region has the DNA TGCAGTGCTAGAGAAACTAGCGGGAGTAAAGAGCAGTACTTC. This encodes CSARETSGSKEQYF.

This clonotype was recorded many times. V and J are TRBV7-2 and TRBJ1-5; D remains ambiguous. The CDR3 loop spans 13 amino acids. Germline V lookup: CDR1 SGHTA, CDR2 FQGNSA. Trimming shortened V by 3 bases and J by 0 bases, and 3 bases separated the two germline ends. The CDR3 reads CASSFYSNQPQHF. The CDR3 bases are TGTGCCAGCAGCTTTTATAGCAATCAGCCCCAGCATTTT.

This clonotype showed up just a few times. This chain links TRBV5-8 with TRBJ1-5; tentative D call: TRBD1 (5 bases). The CDR3 has 17 amino acids. V was pared by 0 bases and J by 6 bases, with 19 bases between. Germline V gene sequence: CDR1 SGHTS, CDR2 YDEGEE. The CDR3 DNA reads TGTGCCAGCAGCTTGGCCGGAGCGGCAGGGCGCCGTCAGCCCCAGCATTTT. Protein sequence: CASSLAGAAGRRQPQHF. The variable domain in full, completed from reference TRBV5-8 and TRBJ1-5, reads EAGVTQSPTHLIKTRGQQATLRCSPISGHTSVYWYQQALGLGLQFLLWYDEGEERNRGNFPPRFSGRQFPNYSSELNVNALELEDSALYLCASSLAGAAGRRQPQHFGDGTRLSIL.

This chain joins TRBV5-5 and TRBJ2-7; D is unresolved. Germline values: CDR1 SGHKS, CDR2 YYEKEE (reference sequence). Trimming pared 0 bases from V and 5 bases from J, leaving 12 bases between. The CDR3 length is 14 residues. The CDR3 nucleotides read TGTGCCAGCAGCTTGGAGGGCCAGTCGCACGAGCAGTACTTC. Its protein is CASSLEGQSHEQYF. Full variable domain (rest looked up from reference TRBV5-5 and TRBJ2-7): DAGVTQSPTHLIKTRGQQVTLRCSPISGHKSVSWYQQVLGQGPQFIFQYYEKEERGRGNFPDRFSARQFPNYSSELNVNALLLGDSALYLCASSLEGQSHEQYFGPGTRLTVT.

The CDR3 nucleotides are TGTGCCAGCAGCTCTAGCGGGAGGAACGCCTACGAGCAGTACTTC. Residues: CASSSSGRNAYEQYF. V gene TRBV7-2 combines with J gene TRBJ2-7; 11 bases are shared with TRBD2. The CDR3 sequence is 15 residues long. The trim removed 4 bases at V and 2 bases at J, leaving 4 bases unmatched. Per the germline V gene, CDR1 is SGHTA and CDR2 is FQGNSA.

This clonotype was counted once. The chain uses TRBV29-1 and TRBJ1-2; 7 bases match TRBD1. From germline, CDR1 is SQVTM and CDR2 ANQGSEA. The CDR3 spans 13 residues. The V and J ends lost 3 bases and 6 bases, in that order; junction bases with no gene match: 7. This chain's CDR3 is CSVDETGTHGYTF. The CDR3 nucleotides are TGCAGCGTTGATGAGACAGGGACCCATGGCTACACCTTC.

The rearrangement uses TRBV2 and TRBJ2-3; D uncertain. The CDR3 sequence is 15 residues long. Germline-derived CDR1 and CDR2 are SNHLY and FYNNEI. V shed 1 base and J shed 0 bases, with 8 bases lying between them. CDR3 loop: CASSEGVGSTDTQYF. CDR3 nucleotide sequence: TGTGCCAGCAGTGAAGGGGTGGGTAGCACAGATACGCAGTATTTT.